These T cell receptor beta chains were read from a single sample in a study of T cell responses to AZD1222 COVID-19 vaccine. Measured with immunoSEQ multiplex PCR; TCRdb has only the in-frame clones, and not every one. The data show more than 100,000 clones, with approximately 94% seen just once and around 5% held by the top ten. The sample in question was peripheral blood, obtained 28 days after the second AZD1222 dose. The receptors shown here come from an adult who received the AZD1222 COVID-19 vaccine. Each CDR3 is given with its conserved first and last residue. The order of the fields is D gene, J gene, V gene, clone size, CDR3 protein, CDR3 DNA. A D gene is named only where the DNA matches it firmly. Size is omitted from some rows. Given values are once, few, many or a class for expanded clones.

d_gene: NA; j_gene: TRBJ2-3; v_gene: TRBV10-3; abundance: NA; CDR3aa: CAISEERGDTQYF; CDR3nt: TGTGCCATCAGTGAGGAGCGCGGAGATACGCAGTATTTT
d_gene: TRBD2; j_gene: TRBJ2-1; v_gene: TRBV5-4; abundance: NA; CDR3aa: CASSPRTSGVSNEQFF; CDR3nt: TGTGCCAGCAGCCCCCGGACTAGCGGGGTCTCAAATGAGCAGTTCTTC
d_gene: NA; j_gene: TRBJ1-3; v_gene: TRBV2; abundance: NA; CDR3aa: CASSRQLLPGNTIYF; CDR3nt: TGTGCCAGCAGCCGACAGTTGCTCCCTGGAAACACCATATATTTT
d_gene: NA; j_gene: TRBJ2-1; v_gene: TRBV7-2; abundance: NA; CDR3aa: CASSPTSYNEQFF; CDR3nt: TGTGCCAGCAGCCCCACCTCCTACAATGAGCAGTTCTTC
d_gene: TRBD2; j_gene: TRBJ2-3; v_gene: TRBV9; abundance: NA; CDR3aa: CASSVRLANTDTQYF; CDR3nt: TGTGCCAGCAGCGTGAGACTAGCCAACACAGATACGCAGTATTTT
d_gene: NA; j_gene: TRBJ2-3; v_gene: TRBV29-1; abundance: NA; CDR3aa: CSVVRSTDTQYF; CDR3nt: TGCAGCGTTGTGCGGAGCACAGATACGCAGTATTTT
d_gene: TRBD2; j_gene: TRBJ2-5; v_gene: TRBV4-2; abundance: few; CDR3aa: CASSPGTSRQETQYF; CDR3nt: TGTGCCAGCAGCCCAGGGACTAGCAGACAAGAGACCCAGTACTTC
d_gene: TRBD1; j_gene: TRBJ1-1; v_gene: TRBV24-1; abundance: NA; CDR3aa: CATSEGTGPSFF; CDR3nt: TGTGCCACCAGTGAAGGGACAGGTCCATCTTTCTTT
d_gene: TRBD1; j_gene: TRBJ1-2; v_gene: TRBV27; abundance: NA; CDR3aa: CASSRDSDYGYTF; CDR3nt: TGTGCCAGCAGCCGGGACAGCGACTATGGCTACACCTTC
d_gene: NA; j_gene: TRBJ2-1; v_gene: TRBV5-4; abundance: NA; CDR3aa: CASSRLGGSYNEQFF; CDR3nt: TGTGCCAGCAGCCGCCTGGGGGGCTCCTACAATGAGCAGTTCTTC
d_gene: TRBD2; j_gene: TRBJ2-3; v_gene: TRBV9; abundance: NA; CDR3aa: CASSVRASGRDTQYF; CDR3nt: TGTGCCAGCAGCGTACGGGCTAGCGGGAGAGATACGCAGTATTTT
d_gene: NA; j_gene: TRBJ2-7; v_gene: TRBV5-1; abundance: NA; CDR3aa: CASSLGDLYEQYF; CDR3nt: TGCGCCAGCAGCTTAGGGGATCTCTACGAGCAGTACTTC
d_gene: TRBD2; j_gene: TRBJ2-7; v_gene: TRBV7-2; abundance: NA; CDR3aa: CASSRSGKLHEQYF; CDR3nt: TGTGCCAGCAGCCGTAGCGGGAAGCTCCACGAGCAGTACTTC
d_gene: NA; j_gene: TRBJ2-4; v_gene: TRBV19; abundance: NA; CDR3aa: CASSMGLAKNIQYF; CDR3nt: TGTGCCAGTAGTATGGGCTTAGCCAAAAACATTCAGTACTTC
d_gene: TRBD1; j_gene: TRBJ1-6; v_gene: TRBV5-1; abundance: once; CDR3aa: CASSKDRTNSPLHF; CDR3nt: TGCGCCAGCAGCAAGGACAGGACGAATTCACCCCTCCACTTT
d_gene: TRBD1; j_gene: TRBJ2-5; v_gene: TRBV19; abundance: once; CDR3aa: CASSSSGTGQETQYF; CDR3nt: TGTGCCAGTAGTTCGTCCGGGACAGGGCAAGAGACCCAGTACTTC
d_gene: NA; j_gene: TRBJ2-3; v_gene: TRBV19; abundance: NA; CDR3aa: CASSIAGHSRTDTQYF; CDR3nt: TGTGCCAGTAGTATCGCCGGGCACTCCCGCACAGATACGCAGTATTTT
d_gene: NA; j_gene: TRBJ2-7; v_gene: TRBV7-2; abundance: NA; CDR3aa: CASSFPTQSYEQYF; CDR3nt: TGTGCCAGCAGCTTCCCGACTCAATCCTACGAGCAGTACTTC
d_gene: NA; j_gene: TRBJ2-1; v_gene: TRBV19; abundance: NA; CDR3aa: CASSRGPGNNEQFF; CDR3nt: TGTGCCAGTTCACGGGGGCCGGGCAACAATGAGCAGTTCTTC
d_gene: NA; j_gene: TRBJ1-5; v_gene: TRBV7-9; abundance: NA; CDR3aa: CASSLGGSDQPQHF; CDR3nt: TGTGCCAGCAGCTTAGGTGGCAGCGATCAGCCCCAGCATTTT
d_gene: TRBD1; j_gene: TRBJ1-1; v_gene: TRBV5-1; abundance: NA; CDR3aa: CASSYDLTGDIYTEAFF; CDR3nt: TGCGCCAGCAGCTACGATCTGACAGGGGATATTTACACTGAAGCTTTCTTT
d_gene: NA; j_gene: TRBJ1-3; v_gene: TRBV6-5; abundance: NA; CDR3aa: CASSYGGQENTIYF; CDR3nt: TGTGCCAGCAGTTACGGGGGGCAAGAAAACACCATATATTTT
d_gene: TRBD1; j_gene: TRBJ1-2; v_gene: TRBV7-2; abundance: NA; CDR3aa: CASSLLSGTGITGYTF; CDR3nt: TGTGCCAGCAGCTTACTTTCTGGGACAGGGATTACTGGCTACACCTTC
d_gene: NA; j_gene: TRBJ1-2; v_gene: TRBV5-1; abundance: NA; CDR3aa: CASSWGDTPNYGYTF; CDR3nt: TGCGCCAGCAGCTGGGGGGACACACCTAACTATGGCTACACCTTC
d_gene: NA; j_gene: TRBJ2-3; v_gene: TRBV6-5; abundance: NA; CDR3aa: CASSYSRSDTQYF; CDR3nt: TGTGCCAGCAGTTACTCGCGGTCAGATACGCAGTATTTT
d_gene: NA; j_gene: TRBJ1-3; v_gene: TRBV7-9; abundance: NA; CDR3aa: CASSFQPPGLRKDTIYF; CDR3nt: TGTGCCAGCAGCTTCCAACCTCCTGGGCTTAGGAAGGACACCATATATTTT
d_gene: NA; j_gene: TRBJ1-1; v_gene: TRBV3-1/TRBV3-2; abundance: once; CDR3aa: CASSQGPDTEAFF; CDR3nt: TGTGCCAGCAGCCAAGGACCAGACACTGAAGCTTTCTTT
d_gene: NA; j_gene: TRBJ2-5; v_gene: TRBV5-4; abundance: NA; CDR3aa: CASSLGLAKQETQYF; CDR3nt: TGTGCCAGCAGCTTGGGGCTAGCGAAACAAGAGACCCAGTACTTC
d_gene: TRBD1; j_gene: TRBJ2-2; v_gene: TRBV29-1; abundance: once; CDR3aa: CSVEGQGFTGELFF; CDR3nt: TGCAGCGTTGAAGGACAGGGGTTCACCGGGGAGCTGTTTTTT
d_gene: TRBD2; j_gene: TRBJ2-1; v_gene: TRBV6-5; abundance: once; CDR3aa: CASRSPGGEQFF; CDR3nt: TGTGCCAGCAGGTCACCGGGAGGGGAGCAGTTCTTC
d_gene: NA; j_gene: TRBJ1-1; v_gene: TRBV19; abundance: NA; CDR3aa: CASSMLGGTEAFF; CDR3nt: TGTGCCAGTAGTATGTTAGGGGGCACTGAAGCTTTCTTT
d_gene: TRBD2; j_gene: TRBJ2-1; v_gene: TRBV4-3; abundance: NA; CDR3aa: CASSQDTGRIYNEQFF; CDR3nt: TGCGCCAGCAGCCAAGATACCGGGAGGATCTACAATGAGCAGTTCTTC
d_gene: NA; j_gene: TRBJ1-6; v_gene: TRBV2; abundance: NA; CDR3aa: CASSARQADNSPLHF; CDR3nt: TGTGCCAGCAGTGCCAGGCAGGCGGATAATTCACCCCTCCACTTT
d_gene: TRBD2; j_gene: TRBJ2-7; v_gene: TRBV5-1; abundance: NA; CDR3aa: CASSSGITSGTTYEQYF; CDR3nt: TGCGCCAGCAGCAGTGGGATAACTAGCGGGACGACCTACGAGCAGTACTTC
d_gene: TRBD2; j_gene: TRBJ2-7; v_gene: TRBV28; abundance: NA; CDR3aa: CASSPSSGSFVDEQYF; CDR3nt: TGTGCCAGCAGCCCTTCTAGCGGGAGTTTCGTGGACGAGCAGTACTTC
d_gene: TRBD1; j_gene: TRBJ1-2; v_gene: TRBV6-1; abundance: NA; CDR3aa: CASSWTGGNDGYTF; CDR3nt: TGTGCCAGCAGTTGGACAGGGGGCAACGATGGCTACACCTTC
d_gene: NA; j_gene: TRBJ2-3; v_gene: TRBV27; abundance: NA; CDR3aa: CASSLSGLAADTQYF; CDR3nt: TGTGCCAGCAGTTTATCAGGGCTAGCTGCAGATACGCAGTATTTT
d_gene: NA; j_gene: TRBJ1-1; v_gene: TRBV4-1; abundance: NA; CDR3aa: CASSQSTRGTTQRYNTEAFF; CDR3nt: TGCGCCAGCAGCCAATCAACGCGAGGGACAACTCAACGATACAACACTGAAGCTTTCTTT
d_gene: NA; j_gene: TRBJ2-7; v_gene: TRBV21-1; abundance: few; CDR3aa: CASSNILLRLNYEQYF; CDR3nt: TGTGCCAGCAGCAACATCCTATTACGATTGAACTACGAGCAGTACTTC
d_gene: NA; j_gene: TRBJ2-1; v_gene: TRBV4-3; abundance: NA; CDR3aa: CASSQVSGLYNEQFF; CDR3nt: TGCGCCAGCAGCCAAGTCAGCGGGCTCTACAATGAGCAGTTCTTC
d_gene: TRBD1; j_gene: TRBJ2-1; v_gene: TRBV7-9; abundance: NA; CDR3aa: CASSSPGQGLNEQFF; CDR3nt: TGTGCCAGCAGCTCGCCGGGACAGGGGTTAAATGAGCAGTTCTTC
d_gene: TRBD2; j_gene: TRBJ2-2; v_gene: TRBV14; abundance: NA; CDR3aa: CASSQDLAGVGAGELFF; CDR3nt: TGTGCCAGCAGCCAAGATCTAGCGGGAGTGGGGGCCGGGGAGCTGTTTTTT
d_gene: NA; j_gene: TRBJ2-1; v_gene: TRBV10-2; abundance: NA; CDR3aa: CASSVTVGEQFF; CDR3nt: TGCGCCAGCAGTGTGACGGTTGGTGAGCAGTTCTTC
d_gene: NA; j_gene: TRBJ1-2; v_gene: TRBV5-4; abundance: NA; CDR3aa: CASSSLRGDYGYTF; CDR3nt: TGTGCCAGCAGCTCCTTGAGGGGCGACTATGGCTACACCTTC
d_gene: NA; j_gene: TRBJ1-6; v_gene: TRBV12-5; abundance: once; CDR3aa: CASGSRVTSSYNSPLHF; CDR3nt: TGTGCTAGTGGTTCGCGGGTTACGAGCTCCTATAATTCACCCCTCCACTTT
d_gene: TRBD1; j_gene: TRBJ1-2; v_gene: TRBV3-1/TRBV3-2; abundance: NA; CDR3aa: CASSQDHRGGYGYTF; CDR3nt: TGTGCCAGCAGCCAAGACCACAGGGGCGGCTATGGCTACACCTTC
d_gene: NA; j_gene: TRBJ1-3; v_gene: TRBV4-3; abundance: NA; CDR3aa: CASSQRASGGNTIYF; CDR3nt: TGCGCCAGCAGCCAAAGGGCCTCAGGGGGAAACACCATATATTTT
d_gene: TRBD1; j_gene: TRBJ1-1; v_gene: TRBV6-5; abundance: NA; CDR3aa: CASSFTGGNTEAFF; CDR3nt: TGTGCCAGCAGTTTTACAGGGGGGAACACTGAAGCTTTCTTT
d_gene: TRBD1; j_gene: TRBJ2-7; v_gene: TRBV6-5; abundance: NA; CDR3aa: CASGTDHYEQYF; CDR3nt: TGTGCCAGCGGGACAGACCACTACGAGCAGTACTTC
d_gene: NA; j_gene: TRBJ1-5; v_gene: TRBV18; abundance: NA; CDR3aa: CASSPGQNQPQHF; CDR3nt: TGTGCCAGCTCACCAGGGCAGAATCAGCCCCAGCATTTT
d_gene: NA; j_gene: TRBJ1-2; v_gene: TRBV6-5; abundance: NA; CDR3aa: CASSYGPTGLLDYTF; CDR3nt: TGTGCCAGCAGTTACGGCCCTACAGGCCTGCTCGACTACACCTTC
d_gene: NA; j_gene: TRBJ1-1; v_gene: TRBV29-1; abundance: NA; CDR3aa: CSVSIGGAEAFF; CDR3nt: TGCAGCGTTTCGATCGGGGGCGCTGAAGCTTTCTTT
d_gene: TRBD1; j_gene: TRBJ1-1; v_gene: TRBV7-9; abundance: NA; CDR3aa: CASSFISTGLEAFF; CDR3nt: TGTGCCAGCAGCTTTATTTCGACAGGGCTTGAAGCTTTCTTT
d_gene: NA; j_gene: TRBJ1-3; v_gene: TRBV19; abundance: NA; CDR3aa: CASSLWTVAEGNTIYF; CDR3nt: TGTGCCAGTAGTCTATGGACAGTGGCAGAAGGAAACACCATATATTTT